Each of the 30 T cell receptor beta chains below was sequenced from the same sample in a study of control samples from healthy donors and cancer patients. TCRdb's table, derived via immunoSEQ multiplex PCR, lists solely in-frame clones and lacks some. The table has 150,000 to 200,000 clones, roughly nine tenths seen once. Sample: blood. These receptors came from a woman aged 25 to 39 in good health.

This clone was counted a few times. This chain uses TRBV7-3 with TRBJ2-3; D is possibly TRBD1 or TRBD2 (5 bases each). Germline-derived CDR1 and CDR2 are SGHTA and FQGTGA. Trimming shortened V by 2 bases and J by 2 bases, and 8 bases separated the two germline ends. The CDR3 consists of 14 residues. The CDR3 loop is CASSLGDPTDTQYF. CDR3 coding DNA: TGTGCCAGCAGCTTAGGGGACCCCACAGATACGCAGTATTTT.

Written as DNA, the CDR3 is TGTGCCAGCAGTAAGGACACCCGTGAAAAACTGTTTTTT. Translation: CASSKDTREKLFF. The genes are TRBV28 and TRBJ1-4; weak D call: TRBD1 (5 bases). Trimming took 5 bases from V and 7 from J, leaving 11 bases between them. Germline CDR1 and CDR2: MDHEN and SYDVKM. The CDR3 runs 13 residues.

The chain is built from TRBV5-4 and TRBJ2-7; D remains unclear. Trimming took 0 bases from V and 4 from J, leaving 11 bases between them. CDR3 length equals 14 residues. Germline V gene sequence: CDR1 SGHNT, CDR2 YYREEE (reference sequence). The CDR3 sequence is CASSLERESYEQYF. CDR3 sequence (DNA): TGTGCCAGCAGCTTGGAGCGCGAAAGTTACGAGCAGTACTTC.

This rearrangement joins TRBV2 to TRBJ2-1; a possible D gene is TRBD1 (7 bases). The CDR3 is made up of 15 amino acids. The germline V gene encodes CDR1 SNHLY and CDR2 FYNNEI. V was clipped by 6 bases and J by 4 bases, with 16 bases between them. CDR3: CASSGGTASYNEQFF. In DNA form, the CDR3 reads TGTGCCAGCAGCGGCGGGACAGCAAGTTACAATGAGCAGTTCTTC.

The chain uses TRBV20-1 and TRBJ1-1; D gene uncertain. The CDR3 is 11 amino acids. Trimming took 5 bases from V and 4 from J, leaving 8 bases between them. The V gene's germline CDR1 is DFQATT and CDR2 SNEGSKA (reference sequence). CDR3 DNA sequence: TGCAGTGCTGCCGAGGGCACTGAAGCTTTCTTT. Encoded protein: CSAAEGTEAFF.

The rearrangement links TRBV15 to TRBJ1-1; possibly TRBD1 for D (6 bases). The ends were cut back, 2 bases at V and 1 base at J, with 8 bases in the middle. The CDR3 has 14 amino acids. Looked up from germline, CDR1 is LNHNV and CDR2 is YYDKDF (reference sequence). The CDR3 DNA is TGTGCCACCAGCAGAAAGGGACAGAACACTGAAGCTTTCTTT. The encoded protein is CATSRKGQNTEAFF.

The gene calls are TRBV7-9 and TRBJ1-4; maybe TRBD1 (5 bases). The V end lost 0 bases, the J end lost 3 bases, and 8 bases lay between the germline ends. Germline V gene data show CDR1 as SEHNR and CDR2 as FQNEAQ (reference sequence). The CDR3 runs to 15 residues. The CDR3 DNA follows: TGTGCCAGCAGCTTAGCATACAGGCCTAATGAAAAACTGTTTTTT. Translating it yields CASSLAYRPNEKLFF.

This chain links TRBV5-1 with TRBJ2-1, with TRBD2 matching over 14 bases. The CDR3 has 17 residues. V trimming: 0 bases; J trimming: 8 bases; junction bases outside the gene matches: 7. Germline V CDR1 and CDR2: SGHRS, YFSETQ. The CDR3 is CASSLGLAGGPVDEQFF. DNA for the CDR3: TGCGCCAGCAGCTTGGGACTAGCGGGAGGGCCGGTCGATGAGCAGTTCTTC.

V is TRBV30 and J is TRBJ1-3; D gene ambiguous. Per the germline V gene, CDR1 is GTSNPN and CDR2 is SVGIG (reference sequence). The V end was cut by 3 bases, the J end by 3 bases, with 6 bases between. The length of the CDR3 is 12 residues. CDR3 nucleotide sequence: TGTGCCTGGAGCGTGGGTGGAAACACCATATATTTT. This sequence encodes CAWSVGGNTIYF.

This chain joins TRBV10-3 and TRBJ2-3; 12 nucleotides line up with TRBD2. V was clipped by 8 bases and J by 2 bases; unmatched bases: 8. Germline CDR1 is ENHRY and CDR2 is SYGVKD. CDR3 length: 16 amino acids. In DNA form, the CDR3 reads TGTGCCATCGGGTTGACTAGCGGGGGCATCACAGATACGCAGTATTTT. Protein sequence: CAIGLTSGGITDTQYF.

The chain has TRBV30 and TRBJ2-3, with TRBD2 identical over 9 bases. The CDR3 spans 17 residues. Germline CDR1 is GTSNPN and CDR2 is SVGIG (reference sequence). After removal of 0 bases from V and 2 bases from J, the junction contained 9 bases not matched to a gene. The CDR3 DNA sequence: TGTGCCTGGAGTGTTCGGTTCAGCGGGGGGACCACAGATACGCAGTATTTT. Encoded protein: CAWSVRFSGGTTDTQYF.

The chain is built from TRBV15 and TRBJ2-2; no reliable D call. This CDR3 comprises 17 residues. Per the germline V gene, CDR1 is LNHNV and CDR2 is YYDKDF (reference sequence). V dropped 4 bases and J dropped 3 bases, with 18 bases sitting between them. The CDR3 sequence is CATSNAWSDQHTGELFF. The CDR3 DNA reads TGTGCCACCAGCAACGCGTGGAGCGATCAACACACCGGGGAGCTGTTTTTT. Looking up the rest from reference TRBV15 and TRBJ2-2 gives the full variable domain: DAMVIQNPRYQVTQFGKPVTLSCSQTLNHNVMYWYQQKSSQAPKLLFHYYDKDFNNEADTPDNFQSRRPNTSFCFLDIRSPGLGDTAMYLCATSNAWSDQHTGELFFGEGSRLTVL.

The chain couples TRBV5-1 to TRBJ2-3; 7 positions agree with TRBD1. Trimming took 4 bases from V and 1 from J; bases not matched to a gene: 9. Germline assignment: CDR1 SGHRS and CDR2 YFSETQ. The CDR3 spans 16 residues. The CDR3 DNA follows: TGCGCCAGCAGCCCACTGATAACAGGGGGCACAGATACGCAGTATTTT. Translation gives CASSPLITGGTDTQYF.

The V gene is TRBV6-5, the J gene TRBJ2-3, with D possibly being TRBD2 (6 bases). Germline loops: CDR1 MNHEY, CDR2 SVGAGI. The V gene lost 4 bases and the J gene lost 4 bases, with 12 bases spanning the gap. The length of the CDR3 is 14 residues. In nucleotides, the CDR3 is TGTGCCAGCAGTTGGCGGGATGGGGCAGATACGCAGTATTTT. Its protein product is CASSWRDGADTQYF.

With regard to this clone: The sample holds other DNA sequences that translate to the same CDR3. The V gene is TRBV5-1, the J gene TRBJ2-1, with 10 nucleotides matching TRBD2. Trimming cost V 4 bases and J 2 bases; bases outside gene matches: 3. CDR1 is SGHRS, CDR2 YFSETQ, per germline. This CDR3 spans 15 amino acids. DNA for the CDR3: TGCGCCAGCAGCCCCGGACTAGCGGCCTACAATGAGCAGTTCTTC. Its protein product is CASSPGLAAYNEQFF.

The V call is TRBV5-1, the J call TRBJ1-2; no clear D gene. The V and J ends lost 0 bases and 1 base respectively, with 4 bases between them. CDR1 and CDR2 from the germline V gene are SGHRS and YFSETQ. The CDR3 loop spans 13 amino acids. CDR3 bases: TGCGCCAGCAGCTTGGACAGTAACTATGGCTACACCTTC. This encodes CASSLDSNYGYTF.

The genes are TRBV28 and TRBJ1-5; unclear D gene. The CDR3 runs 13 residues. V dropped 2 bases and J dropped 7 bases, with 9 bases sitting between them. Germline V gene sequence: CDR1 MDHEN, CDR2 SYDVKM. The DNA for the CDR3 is TGTGCCAGCAGTTTAGACCGAACGCAGCCCCAGCATTTT. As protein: CASSLDRTQPQHF.

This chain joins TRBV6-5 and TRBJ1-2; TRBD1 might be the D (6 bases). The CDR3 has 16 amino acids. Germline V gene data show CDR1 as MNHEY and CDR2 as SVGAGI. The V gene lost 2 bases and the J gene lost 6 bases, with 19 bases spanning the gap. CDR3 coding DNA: TGTGCCAGCAGTTACACTACTGGGGGGGGCAGAGATGGCTACACCTTC. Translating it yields CASSYTTGGGRDGYTF.

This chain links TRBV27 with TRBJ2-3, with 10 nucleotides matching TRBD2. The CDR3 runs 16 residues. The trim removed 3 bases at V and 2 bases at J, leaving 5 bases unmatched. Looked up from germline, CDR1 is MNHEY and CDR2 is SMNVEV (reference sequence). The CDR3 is CASSFLAGVYTDTQYF. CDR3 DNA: TGTGCCAGCAGTTTTCTAGCGGGAGTTTACACAGATACGCAGTATTTT.

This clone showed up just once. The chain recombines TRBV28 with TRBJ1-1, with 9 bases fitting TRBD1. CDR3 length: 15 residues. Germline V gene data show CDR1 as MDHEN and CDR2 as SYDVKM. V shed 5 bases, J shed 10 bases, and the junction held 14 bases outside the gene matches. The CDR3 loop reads CASSLNQGQGFGAFF. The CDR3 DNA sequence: TGTGCCAGCAGTCTAAACCAGGGACAGGGTTTTGGAGCTTTCTTT. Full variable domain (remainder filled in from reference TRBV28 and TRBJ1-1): DVKVTQSSRYLVKRTGEKVFLECVQDMDHENMFWYRQDPGLGLRLIYFSYDVKMKEKGDIPEGYSVSREKKERFSLILESASTNQTSMYLCASSLNQGQGFGAFFGQGTRLTVV.

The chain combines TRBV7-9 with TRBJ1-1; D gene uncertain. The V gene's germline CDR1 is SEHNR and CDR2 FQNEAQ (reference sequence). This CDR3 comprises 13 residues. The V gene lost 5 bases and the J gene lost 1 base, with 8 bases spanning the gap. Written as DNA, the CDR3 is TGTGCCAGCAGCAGGGAGACGAACACTGAAGCTTTCTTT. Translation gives CASSRETNTEAFF.

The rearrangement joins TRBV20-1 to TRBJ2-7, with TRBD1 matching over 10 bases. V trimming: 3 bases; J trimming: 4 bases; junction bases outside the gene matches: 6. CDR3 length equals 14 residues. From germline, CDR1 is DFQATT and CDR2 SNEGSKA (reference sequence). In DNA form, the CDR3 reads TGCAGTGCTAGTAAGGACAGGGGGTGGTACGAGCAGTACTTC. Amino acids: CSASKDRGWYEQYF.

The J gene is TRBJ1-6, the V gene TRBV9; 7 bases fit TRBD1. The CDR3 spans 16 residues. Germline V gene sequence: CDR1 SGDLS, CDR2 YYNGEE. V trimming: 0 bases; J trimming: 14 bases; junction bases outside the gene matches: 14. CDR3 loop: CASSVGATGSMDSLHF. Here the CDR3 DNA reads TGTGCCAGCAGCGTAGGGGCGACAGGGTCCATGGATTCCCTCCACTTT. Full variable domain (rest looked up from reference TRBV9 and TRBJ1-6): DSGVTQTPKHLITATGQRVTLRCSPRSGDLSVYWYQQSLDQGLQFLIQYYNGEERAKGNILERFSAQQFPDLHSELNLSSLELGDSALYFCASSVGATGSMDSLHFGNGTRLTVT.

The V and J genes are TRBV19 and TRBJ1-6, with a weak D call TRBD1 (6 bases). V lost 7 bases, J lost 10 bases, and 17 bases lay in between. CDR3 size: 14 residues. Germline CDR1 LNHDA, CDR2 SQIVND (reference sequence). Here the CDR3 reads CASTTNRVRSPLHF. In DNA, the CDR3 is TGTGCCAGTACGACAAACAGGGTACGATCACCCCTCCACTTT.

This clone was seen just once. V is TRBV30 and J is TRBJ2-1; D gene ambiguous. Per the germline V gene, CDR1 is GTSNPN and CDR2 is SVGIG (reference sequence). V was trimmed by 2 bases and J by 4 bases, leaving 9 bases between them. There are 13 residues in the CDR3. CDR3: CAWSLRSYNEQFF. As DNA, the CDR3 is TGTGCCTGGAGTTTACGGAGTTACAATGAGCAGTTCTTC.

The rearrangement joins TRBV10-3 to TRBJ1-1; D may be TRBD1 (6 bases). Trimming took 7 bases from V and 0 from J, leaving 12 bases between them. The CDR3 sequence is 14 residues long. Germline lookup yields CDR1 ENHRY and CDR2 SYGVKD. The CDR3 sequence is CAIKAGVMNTEAFF. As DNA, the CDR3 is TGTGCCATCAAAGCAGGGGTCATGAACACTGAAGCTTTCTTT.

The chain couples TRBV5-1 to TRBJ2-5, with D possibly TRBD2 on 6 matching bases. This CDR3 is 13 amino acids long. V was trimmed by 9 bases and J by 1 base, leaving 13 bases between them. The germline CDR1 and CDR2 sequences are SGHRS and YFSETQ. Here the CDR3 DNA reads TGCGCCACCGCCCGGGGAGGCCAAGAGACCCAGTACTTC. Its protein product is CATARGGQETQYF.

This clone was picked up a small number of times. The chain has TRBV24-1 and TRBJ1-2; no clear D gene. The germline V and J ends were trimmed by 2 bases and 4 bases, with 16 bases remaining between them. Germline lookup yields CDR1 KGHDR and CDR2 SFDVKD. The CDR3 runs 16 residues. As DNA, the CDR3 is TGTGCCACCAGTGATTCCTGGTCCCCTGGTCCCTATGGCTACACCTTC. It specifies CATSDSWSPGPYGYTF.

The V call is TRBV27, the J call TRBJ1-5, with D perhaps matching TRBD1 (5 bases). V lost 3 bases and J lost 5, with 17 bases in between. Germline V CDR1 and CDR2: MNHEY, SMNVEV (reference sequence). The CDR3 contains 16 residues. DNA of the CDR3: TGTGCCAGCAGTTTGCGACTTGGGGCCATGGATCAGCCCCAGCATTTT. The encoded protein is CASSLRLGAMDQPQHF.

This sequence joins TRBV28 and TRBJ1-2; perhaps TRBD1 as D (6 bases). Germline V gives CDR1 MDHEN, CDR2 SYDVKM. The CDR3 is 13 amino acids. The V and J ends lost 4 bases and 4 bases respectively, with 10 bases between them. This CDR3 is CASSSGQSYGYTF. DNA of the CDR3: TGTGCCAGCAGTTCCGGACAGAGCTATGGCTACACCTTC.